The 23 T cell receptor beta chains in this list originate from one sample, sequenced in a study of cytotoxic CD8 clonotypes in ibrutinib-treated CLL. TCRdb's table, derived via immunoSEQ multiplex PCR, lists solely in-frame clones and lacks some. This sample has about 40,000 clones, with roughly 65% found just once. The source was PBMCs, collected at disease progression, from a patient treated with ibrutinib. The receptor source for this set is a human donor with chronic lymphocytic leukemia.

This chain connects TRBV19 to TRBJ2-5; a weak D match, TRBD2 (6 bases). Matching the DNA end better, TRBJ2-7 makes the J call doubtful. Germline V gives CDR1 LNHDA, CDR2 SQIVND (reference sequence). The CDR3 is 13 amino acids. DNA of the CDR3: TGTGCCAGTAGTATAACTAGCTCTTACGAGCAGTACTTC. Its translation: CASSITSSYEQYF.

This clone was seen once. This rearrangement joins TRBV5-1 to TRBJ1-2, with D possibly being TRBD1 (5 bases). CDR1 is SGHRS and CDR2 is YFSETQ in the germline V gene. V was cut by 0 bases and J by 3 bases, with 9 bases left in between. The CDR3 covers 14 residues. CDR3 in DNA: TGCGCCAGCAGCTTGGGACAAGGGGACTATGGCTACACCTTC. Protein product: CASSLGQGDYGYTF.

J is TRBJ1-2 and V is TRBV29-1; 8 bases fit TRBD1. The CDR3 has 13 residues. Germline CDR1 and CDR2: SQVTM and ANQGSEA. Losses at the gene ends were 7 bases for V and 8 bases for J; bases not matched to a gene: 12. The CDR3 DNA sequence: TGCAGCGGGGTAGAGGGGACAGGTGGAGGCTACACCTTC. The encoded protein is CSGVEGTGGGYTF. Full variable domain (rest looked up from reference TRBV29-1 and TRBJ1-2): SAVISQKPSRDICQRGTSLTIQCQVDSQVTMMFWYRQQPGQSLTLIATANQGSEATYESGFVIDKFPISRPNLTFSTLTVSNMSPEDSSIYLCSGVEGTGGGYTFGSGTRLTVV.

V gene TRBV7-9 combines with J gene TRBJ2-1; the match to TRBD2 covers 7 bases. This CDR3 has 15 amino acids. CDR1 and CDR2 (germline): SEHNR, FQNEAQ (reference sequence). Trimming at V came to 3 bases and at J to 6 bases, leaving 8 bases not matched to a gene. The chain's CDR3 is CASSFLGGPGNEQFF. The CDR3, as DNA: TGTGCCAGCAGCTTTTTGGGAGGGCCCGGCAATGAGCAGTTCTTC.

The chain joins TRBV19 to TRBJ2-1; D gene unclear. Trimming took 2 bases from V and 4 from J, leaving 12 bases between them. CDR1 LNHDA and CDR2 SQIVND come from the germline V gene (reference sequence). CDR3 length: 15 residues. The CDR3 here is CASSIQRLIYNEQFF. In DNA form, the CDR3 reads TGTGCCAGTAGTATACAAAGACTGATATACAATGAGCAGTTCTTC.

The chain combines TRBV2 with TRBJ1-3; a possible D gene is TRBD1 (5 bases). The length of the CDR3 is 15 residues. CDR1 and CDR2 from the germline V gene are SNHLY and FYNNEI. Deletions cut 6 bases from V and 0 bases from J, with 12 bases between. The CDR3 sequence is CASRYDRLSGNTIYF. For the CDR3, the DNA is TGTGCCAGCAGATATGACAGACTCTCTGGAAACACCATATATTTT.

The V and J genes are TRBV29-1 and TRBJ2-5; TRBD1 matches at 8 bases. Germline V gene data show CDR1 as SQVTM and CDR2 as ANQGSEA. After removal of 1 base from V and 5 bases from J, the junction contained 9 bases not matched to a gene. The CDR3 has 15 amino acids. This CDR3 reads CSVEALQGARETQYF. CDR3 nucleotides: TGCAGCGTTGAAGCACTTCAGGGGGCCCGGGAGACCCAGTACTTC.

This chain links TRBV9 with TRBJ2-7; D is ambiguous. CDR3 length: 13 amino acids. Per the germline V gene, CDR1 is SGDLS and CDR2 is YYNGEE. V was trimmed by 0 bases and J by 3 bases, leaving 7 bases between them. In DNA form, the CDR3 reads TGTGCCAGCAGCGTAGGGGGTGACTACGAGCAGTACTTC. Protein sequence: CASSVGGDYEQYF.

The chain has TRBV2 and TRBJ2-3, with D possibly TRBD1 on 6 matching bases. The V and J ends lost 6 bases and 1 base respectively, with 14 bases between them. The CDR3 has 15 amino acids. From germline, CDR1 is SNHLY and CDR2 FYNNEI. CDR3 region: CASSFAGDGTDTQYF. CDR3 bases: TGTGCCAGCAGCTTCGCAGGGGATGGCACAGATACGCAGTATTTT.

This chain connects TRBV28 to TRBJ2-7; 8 bases fit TRBD2. After removal of 8 bases from V and 5 bases from J, the junction contained 8 bases not matched to a gene. This CDR3 has 13 residues. Germline V gene lookup returns CDR1 MDHEN and CDR2 SYDVKM. The CDR3 coding sequence is TGTGCCAGCTTAAGCGGGAGTTTCCACGAGCAGTACTTC. This encodes CASLSGSFHEQYF.

Points on this clone: In this CDR3 the conserved last residue, phenylalanine or tryptophan, is missing, so a read error is likely. Because the CDR3's place on the DNA is in doubt, the DNA is left out and the CDR3 is given as listed by TCRdb. The rearrangement uses TRBV6-6 and TRBJ1-6; the table calls TRBD1, which could not be checked here. Germline V CDR1 and CDR2: MNHNY, SVGAGI (reference sequence). From its first to its last residue, the CDR3 has 12 amino acids. The CDR3 region is CASSSRIGQGTS.

The V gene is TRBV5-4, the J gene TRBJ2-2; no reliable D call. Germline loops: CDR1 SGHNT, CDR2 YYREEE (reference sequence). Trimming removed 0 bases at V and 6 bases at J, with 3 bases between. The CDR3 length is 12 residues. The CDR3 here is CASSLVPGELFF. The CDR3, as DNA: TGTGCCAGCAGCTTGGTTCCCGGGGAGCTGTTTTTT. The full variable domain, in which reference TRBV5-4 and TRBJ2-2 provide the parts outside the CDR3, is ETGVTQSPTHLIKTRGQQVTLRCSSQSGHNTVSWYQQALGQGPQFIFQYYREEENGRGNFPPRFSGLQFPNYSSELNVNALELDDSALYLCASSLVPGELFFGEGSRLTVL.

By sample share, this clone is medium-sized (0.01 to 0.1%). The chain employs TRBV28 and TRBJ2-2, with 10 bases aligning to TRBD2. The ends lost 4 bases at V and 0 bases at J; junction bases unmatched: 2. CDR1 and CDR2 (germline): MDHEN, SYDVKM. The CDR3 has 16 amino acids. The CDR3 DNA reads TGTGCCAGCAGTTCAGGACTAGCGGCGAACACCGGGGAGCTGTTTTTT. Its protein product is CASSSGLAANTGELFF.

J is TRBJ2-2 and V is TRBV5-6, with unresolved D. Per germline, CDR1 SGHDT and CDR2 YYEEEE. The V end lost 1 base, the J end lost 0 bases, and 7 bases lay between the germline ends. The CDR3 is made up of 15 amino acids. The CDR3 DNA sequence: TGTGCCAGCAGCTTGTTACTATCGAACACCGGGGAGCTGTTTTTT. This codes for CASSLLLSNTGELFF.

This clone came up a few times. J is TRBJ2-1 and V is TRBV7-2; D uncertain. The germline V gene has CDR1 SGHTA and CDR2 FQGNSA. V was shortened by 4 bases and J by 10 bases, with 20 bases between the two germline ends. The CDR3 length is 15 residues. The CDR3 DNA is TGTGCCAGCAGCTCAACCTTGGGTTCCGACCGGGAGCAGTTCTTC. This codes for CASSSTLGSDREQFF.

The chain uses TRBV23-1 and TRBJ2-7, with 8 bases fitting TRBD2. TRBV23-1 is identified as an open reading frame with a role that is uncertain. The CDR3 runs to 20 residues. The trim removed 0 bases at V and 2 bases at J, leaving 18 bases unmatched. CDR3 loop: CASSQSFRGRPSGVPYEQYF. CDR3 sequence (DNA): TGCGCCAGCAGTCAATCGTTCCGCGGGAGGCCCTCCGGGGTTCCCTACGAGCAGTACTTC.

This clone was observed a few times. The V gene is TRBV7-2, the J gene TRBJ1-2; maybe TRBD1 (6 bases). CDR3 size: 13 residues. V was trimmed by 5 bases and J by 1 base, leaving 8 bases between them. Germline CDR1 and CDR2: SGHTA and FQGNSA. CDR3: CASSMDSNYGYTF. CDR3 in DNA: TGTGCCAGCAGCATGGACAGTAACTATGGCTACACCTTC.

The chain joins TRBV2 to TRBJ1-4; a weak D match, TRBD1 (6 bases). Germline V lookup: CDR1 SNHLY, CDR2 FYNNEI. Trimming took 5 bases from V and 5 from J, leaving 18 bases between them. The CDR3 is made up of 16 amino acids. The CDR3 nucleotides read TGTGCCAGCAGTCAAGGGGGGCTTAGGGGAAATGAAAAACTGTTTTTT. This translates into CASSQGGLRGNEKLFF.

V gene TRBV2 combines with J gene TRBJ1-1, with D unclear. V was trimmed by 2 bases and J by 1 base, leaving 5 bases between them. This CDR3 has 13 residues. The germline V gene encodes CDR1 SNHLY and CDR2 FYNNEI. The CDR3: CASSESWNTEAFF. Here the CDR3 DNA reads TGTGCCAGCAGTGAAAGCTGGAACACTGAAGCTTTCTTT.

The gene calls are TRBV5-1 and TRBJ2-5; D remains unclear. Per germline, CDR1 SGHRS and CDR2 YFSETQ. The CDR3 extends over 14 amino acids. The V end lost 0 bases, the J end lost 5 bases, and 11 bases lay between the germline ends. For the CDR3, the DNA is TGCGCCAGCAGCTTGGATGAGTCCGGGGAGACCCAGTACTTC. Protein: CASSLDESGETQYF. Drawing the rest from reference TRBV5-1 and TRBJ2-5, the complete variable domain is KAGVTQTPRYLIKTRGQQVTLSCSPISGHRSVSWYQQTPGQGLQFLFEYFSETQRNKGNFPGRFSGRQFSNSRSEMNVSTLELGDSALYLCASSLDESGETQYFGPGTRLLVL.

This clone has a handful of counts. The chain employs TRBV19 and TRBJ1-5, with 8 bases lining up with TRBD1. In germline, CDR1 is LNHDA, CDR2 SQIVND (reference sequence). V lost 5 bases and J lost 3; bases outside the gene matches: 3. The CDR3 sequence is 14 residues long. This CDR3 reads CASSPTGDNQPQHF. The CDR3 DNA reads as TGTGCCAGTAGTCCGACAGGGGACAATCAGCCCCAGCATTTT.

This chain's CDR3 is CASSLSGSSYNEQFF. CDR3 bases: TGTGCCAGCAGTCTTAGCGGGAGCTCCTACAATGAGCAGTTCTTC. The J gene is TRBJ2-1, the V gene TRBV2, with TRBD2 matching over 9 bases. V shed 5 bases, J shed 0 bases, and the junction held 2 bases outside the gene matches. Germline assignment: CDR1 SNHLY and CDR2 FYNNEI. The CDR3 contains 15 residues. Looking up the rest from reference TRBV2 and TRBJ2-1 gives the full variable domain: EPEVTQTPSHQVTQMGQEVILRCVPISNHLYFYWYRQILGQKVEFLVSFYNNEISEKSEIFDDQFSVERPDGSNFTLKIRSTKLEDSAMYFCASSLSGSSYNEQFFGPGTRLTVL.

This clone turned up a few times. Germline and junction disagree at one end, which may indicate a read error. CDR3 DNA: TGTGCCAGCACCTTAGATGAGTGGGGGGATACCAAAAACATTCAGTACTTC. It codes for CASTLDEWGDTKNIQYF. The V gene is TRBV7-9, the J gene TRBJ2-4; TRBD2 is a possible D gene (6 bases). The CDR3 totals 17 residues. Germline CDR1 reads SEHNR; CDR2 reads FQNEAQ (reference sequence). The variable domain in full, completed from reference TRBV7-9 and TRBJ2-4, reads DTGVSQNPRHKITKRGQNVTFRCDPISEHNRLYWYRQTLGQGPEFLTYFQNEAQLEKSRLLSDRFSAERPKGSFSTLEIQRTEQGDSAMYLCASTLDEWGDTKNIQYFGAGTRLSVL.